This T cell receptor (beta chain) appears in the sequencing data of a study of blood T cell repertoires in COVID-19 (dated by TCRdb to 2020 to 2022). In terms of the full investigation: Collaborator samples came from the United States, Italy and Spain and covered acute and convalescent phases of COVID-19. The material from the prospective study consisted of cDNA or gDNA derived from T cells, B-cell-depleted T cells, or PBMCs. The dataset comprised deeply sampled blood TCRbeta repertoires from subjects exposed to, actively infected with, or recovered from COVID-19. The repertoires were made available in a free public database intended to serve as a resource for research on the immune response to SARS-CoV-2. The samples were drawn from the first 160 participants of the ongoing ImmuneRACE study and from 950 to 1,500 subjects provided by 6 global collaborators. The sample metadata nearly always contained a de-identified subject ID, COVID-19 status, age in years and sex. Where available, HLA class I and class II types were obtained from metadata supplied by the sample provider rather than from assay-based typing.

In the case of this clone: What this receptor recognizes is not known. The record has no base qualities; no much larger clone is one base away.

TCRbeta CDR3 regions were amplified from genomic DNA using the immunoSEQ Assay, a bias-controlled multiplex PCR. Concerning the study's data processing: The number of nucleated cells in each sample was estimated by amplification of reference gene primers within the assay. To quantify the absolute abundance of each unique TCRbeta CDR3 rearrangement, sequence reads were collapsed and filtered. For each sample, productive Simpson clonality was calculated as the square root of Simpson's diversity index over productive rearrangements. Imported from immuneACCESS, the table was reduced by TCRdb to in-frame sequences with V and J called. These copies leave out some clones; in studies compared against another copy, an unresolved V gene accounts for under half, and the cause of the remainder is not known. For V, J and clone size, that table is used; D and trimming come from the DNA. The sample profile shows roughly 100,000 clones; approximately 92% of them were found once. In total, the top ten clones hold more than 1.5% of the sample.

One collaborating source in Seattle enrolled patients while the patients were actively infected and followed the patients over time throughout the course of disease. Collaborating institutions collected whole blood in K2EDTA tubes following their own protocols. For TCRbeta analysis, collaborator samples were shipped as frozen whole blood, as isolated PBMCs, or as DNA extracted from either sample type. General conclusions and limits of the study: The quantity of clinical and demographic metadata differed by source and by participant and was supplied without curation.

The CDR3 has 13 amino acids, counting the end cysteine and phenylalanine. The CDR3 DNA has 39 bases and is translated from base 1. CDR1 and CDR2 (MDHEN, SYDVKM) derive from the germline V gene. Trimming takes 3 bases from V and 8 bases from J, and the germline ends sit 13 bases apart. Material for sequencing was peripheral blood. This TCR came from a woman aged 50 to 60 with COVID-19, enrolled during active disease. In this chain, TRBV28 is recombined with TRBJ1-2, with a weak D call of TRBD1 (5 bases match). The sequenced DNA is TGTGCCAGCAGTTTCCTAGGGGTGGAGGGCTACACCTTC. It encodes CASSFLGVEGYTF.